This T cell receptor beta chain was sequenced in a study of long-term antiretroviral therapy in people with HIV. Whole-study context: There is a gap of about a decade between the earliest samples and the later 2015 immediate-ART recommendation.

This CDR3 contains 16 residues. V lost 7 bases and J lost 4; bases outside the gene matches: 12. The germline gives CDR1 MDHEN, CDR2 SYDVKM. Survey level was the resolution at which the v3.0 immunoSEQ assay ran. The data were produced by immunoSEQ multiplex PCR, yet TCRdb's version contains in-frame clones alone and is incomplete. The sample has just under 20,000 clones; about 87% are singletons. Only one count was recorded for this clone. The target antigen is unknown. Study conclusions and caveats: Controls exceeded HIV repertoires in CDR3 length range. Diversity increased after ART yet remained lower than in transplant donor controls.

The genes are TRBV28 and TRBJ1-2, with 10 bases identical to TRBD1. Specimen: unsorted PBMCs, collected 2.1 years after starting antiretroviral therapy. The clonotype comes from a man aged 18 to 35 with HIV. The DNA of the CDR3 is TGTGCCAGCACCAGTGGGACAGGGGTGTCCTTCTATGGCTACACCTTC. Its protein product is CASTSGTGVSFYGYTF.